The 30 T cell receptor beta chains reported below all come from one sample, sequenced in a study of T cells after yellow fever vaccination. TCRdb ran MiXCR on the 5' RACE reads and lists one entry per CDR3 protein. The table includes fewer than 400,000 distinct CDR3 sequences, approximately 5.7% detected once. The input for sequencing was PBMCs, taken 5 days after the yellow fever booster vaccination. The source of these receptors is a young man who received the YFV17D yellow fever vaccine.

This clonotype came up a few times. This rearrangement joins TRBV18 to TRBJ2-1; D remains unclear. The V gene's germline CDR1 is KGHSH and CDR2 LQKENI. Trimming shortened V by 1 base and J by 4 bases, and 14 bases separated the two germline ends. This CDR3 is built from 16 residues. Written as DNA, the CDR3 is TGTGCCAGCTCACCACGTAGCCCTACACCGTACAATGAGCAGTTCTTC. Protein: CASSPRSPTPYNEQFF.

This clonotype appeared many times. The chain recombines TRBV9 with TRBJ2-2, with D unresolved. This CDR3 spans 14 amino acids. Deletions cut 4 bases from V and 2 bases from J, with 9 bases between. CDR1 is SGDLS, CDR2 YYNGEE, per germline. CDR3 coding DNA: TGTGCCAGCAGCCTGGCAGCCAACACCGGGGAGCTGTTTTTT. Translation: CASSLAANTGELFF.

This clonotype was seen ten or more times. CDR3 protein: CASSHLAGEWYEQFF. The CDR3 DNA follows: TGTGCCAGCAGCCATCTAGCGGGAGAATGGTATGAGCAGTTCTTC. The chain couples TRBV4-2 to TRBJ2-1; 10 nucleotides match TRBD2. CDR1 and CDR2 from the germline V gene are LGHNA and YNFKEQ. Trimming at V came to 3 bases and at J to 8 bases, leaving 7 bases not matched to a gene. CDR3 size: 15 residues.

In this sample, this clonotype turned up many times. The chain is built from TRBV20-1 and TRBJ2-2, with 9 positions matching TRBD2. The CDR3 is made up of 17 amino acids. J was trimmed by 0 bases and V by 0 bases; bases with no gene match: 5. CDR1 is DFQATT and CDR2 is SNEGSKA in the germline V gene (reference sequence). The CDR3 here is CSARDMLAGSNTGELFF. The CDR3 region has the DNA TGCAGTGCTAGAGATATGCTAGCGGGATCGAACACCGGGGAGCTGTTTTTT.

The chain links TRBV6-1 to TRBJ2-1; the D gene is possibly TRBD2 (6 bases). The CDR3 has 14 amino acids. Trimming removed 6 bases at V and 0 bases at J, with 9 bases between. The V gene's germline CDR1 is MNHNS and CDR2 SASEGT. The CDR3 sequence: CASRGGPSYNEQFF. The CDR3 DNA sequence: TGTGCCAGCAGGGGGGGACCCTCCTACAATGAGCAGTTCTTC.

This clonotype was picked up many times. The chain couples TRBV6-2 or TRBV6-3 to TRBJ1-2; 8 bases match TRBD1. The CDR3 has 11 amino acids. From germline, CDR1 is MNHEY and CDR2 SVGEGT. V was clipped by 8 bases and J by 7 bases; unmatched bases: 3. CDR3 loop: CASGQGTGYTF. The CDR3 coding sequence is TGTGCCAGCGGACAGGGAACTGGCTACACCTTC.

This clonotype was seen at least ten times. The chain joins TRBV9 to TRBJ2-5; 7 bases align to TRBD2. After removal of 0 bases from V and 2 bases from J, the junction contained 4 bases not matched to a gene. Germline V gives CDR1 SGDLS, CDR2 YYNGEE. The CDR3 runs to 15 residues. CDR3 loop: CASSVGWGGQETQYF. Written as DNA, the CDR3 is TGTGCCAGCAGCGTAGGTTGGGGGGGTCAAGAGACCCAGTACTTC.

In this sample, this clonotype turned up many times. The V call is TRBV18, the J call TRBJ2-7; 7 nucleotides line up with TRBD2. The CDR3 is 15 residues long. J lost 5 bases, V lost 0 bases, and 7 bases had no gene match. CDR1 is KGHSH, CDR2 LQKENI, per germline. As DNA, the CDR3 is TGTGCCAGCTCACCACCGCGCGGGAGCCTGCACGAGCAGTACTTC. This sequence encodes CASSPPRGSLHEQYF.

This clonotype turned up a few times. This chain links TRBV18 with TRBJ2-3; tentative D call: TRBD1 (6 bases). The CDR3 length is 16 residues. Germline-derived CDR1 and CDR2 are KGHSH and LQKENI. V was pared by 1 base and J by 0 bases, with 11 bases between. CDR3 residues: CASSPLPGQSTDTQYF. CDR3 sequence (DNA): TGTGCCAGCTCACCACTCCCGGGACAAAGCACAGATACGCAGTATTTT. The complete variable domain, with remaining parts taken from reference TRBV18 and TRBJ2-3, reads NAGVMQNPRHLVRRRGQEARLRCSPMKGHSHVYWYRQLPEEGLKFMVYLQKENIIDESGMPKERFSAEFPKEGPSILRIQQVVRGDSAAYFCASSPLPGQSTDTQYFGPGTRLTVL.

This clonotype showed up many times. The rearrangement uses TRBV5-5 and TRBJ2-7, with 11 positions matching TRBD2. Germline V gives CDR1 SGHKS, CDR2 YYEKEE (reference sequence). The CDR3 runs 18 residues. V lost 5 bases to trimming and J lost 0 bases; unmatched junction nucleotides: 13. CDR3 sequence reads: CASRWIDGTSGFSYEQYF. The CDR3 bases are TGTGCCAGCAGGTGGATTGACGGGACTAGCGGTTTCTCCTACGAGCAGTACTTC. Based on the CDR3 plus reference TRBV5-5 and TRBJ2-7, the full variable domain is DAGVTQSPTHLIKTRGQQVTLRCSPISGHKSVSWYQQVLGQGPQFIFQYYEKEERGRGNFPDRFSARQFPNYSSELNVNALLLGDSALYLCASRWIDGTSGFSYEQYFGPGTRLTVT.

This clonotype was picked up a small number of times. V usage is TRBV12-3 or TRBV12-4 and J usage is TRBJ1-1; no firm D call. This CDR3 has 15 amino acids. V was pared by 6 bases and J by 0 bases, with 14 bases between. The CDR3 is CASSPGGVMNTEAFF. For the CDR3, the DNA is TGTGCCAGCAGCCCTGGCGGGGTAATGAACACTGAAGCTTTCTTT.

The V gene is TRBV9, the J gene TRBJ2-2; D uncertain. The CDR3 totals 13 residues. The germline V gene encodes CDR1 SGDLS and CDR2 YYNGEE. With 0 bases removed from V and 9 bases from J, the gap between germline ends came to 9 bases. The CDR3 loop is CASSVDGLRELFF. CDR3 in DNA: TGTGCCAGCAGCGTAGACGGGCTCAGGGAGCTGTTTTTT.

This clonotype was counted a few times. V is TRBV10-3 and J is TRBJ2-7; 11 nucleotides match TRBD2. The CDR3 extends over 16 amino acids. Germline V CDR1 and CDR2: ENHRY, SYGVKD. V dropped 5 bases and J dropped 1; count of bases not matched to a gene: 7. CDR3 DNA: TGTGCCATCAGTACCGGGACTAGCGGACGGTCCTACGAGCAGTACTTC. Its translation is CAISTGTSGRSYEQYF.

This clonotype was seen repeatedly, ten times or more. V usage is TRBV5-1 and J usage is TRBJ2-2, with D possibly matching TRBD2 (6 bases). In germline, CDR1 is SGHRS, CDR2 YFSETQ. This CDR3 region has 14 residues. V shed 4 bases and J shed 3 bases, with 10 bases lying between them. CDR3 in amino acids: CASSPGLDTGELFF. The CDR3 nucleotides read TGCGCCAGCAGCCCGGGACTCGACACCGGGGAGCTGTTTTTT.

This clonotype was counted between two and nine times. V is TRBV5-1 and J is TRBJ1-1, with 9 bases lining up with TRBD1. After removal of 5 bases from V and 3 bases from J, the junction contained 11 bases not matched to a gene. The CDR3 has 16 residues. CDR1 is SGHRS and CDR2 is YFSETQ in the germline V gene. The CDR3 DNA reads TGCGCCAGCAGTCTTACAGGGGGCGGGCTGGACACTGAAGCTTTCTTT. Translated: CASSLTGGGLDTEAFF.

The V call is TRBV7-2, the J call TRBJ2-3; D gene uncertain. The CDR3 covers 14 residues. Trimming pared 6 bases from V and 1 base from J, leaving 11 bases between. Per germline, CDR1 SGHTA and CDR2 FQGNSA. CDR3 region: CASRPRAGTDTQYF. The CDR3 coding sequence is TGTGCCAGCAGGCCCCGGGCGGGCACAGATACGCAGTATTTT.

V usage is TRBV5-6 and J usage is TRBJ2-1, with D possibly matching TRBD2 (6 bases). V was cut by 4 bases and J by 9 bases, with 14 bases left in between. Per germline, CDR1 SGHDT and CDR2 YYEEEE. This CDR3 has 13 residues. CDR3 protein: CASSPPGDPEQFF. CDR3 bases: TGTGCCAGCAGCCCCCCGGGGGACCCTGAGCAGTTCTTC. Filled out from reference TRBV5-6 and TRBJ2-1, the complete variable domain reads DAGVTQSPTHLIKTRGQQVTLRCSPKSGHDTVSWYQQALGQGPQFIFQYYEEEERQRGNFPDRFSGHQFPNYSSELNVNALLLGDSALYLCASSPPGDPEQFFGPGTRLTVL.

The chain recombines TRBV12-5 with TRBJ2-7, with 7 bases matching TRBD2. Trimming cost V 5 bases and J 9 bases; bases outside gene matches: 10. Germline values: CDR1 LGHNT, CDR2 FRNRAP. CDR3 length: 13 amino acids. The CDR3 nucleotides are TGTGCTAGTGGTCCTATGGGGGGGGAAGTGCAGTACTTC. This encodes CASGPMGGEVQYF.

The DNA for the CDR3 is TGTGCCAGCAGCCTAATGATTTATACGCAGTATTTT. It yields the protein CASSLMIYTQYF. The rearrangement links TRBV7-2 to TRBJ2-3, with D unresolved. Trimming removed 5 bases from V and 7 bases from J, with 10 bases in between. The germline V gene has CDR1 SGHTA and CDR2 FQGNSA. This CDR3 spans 12 amino acids. The full variable domain, completed using reference TRBV7-2 and TRBJ2-3, is GAGVSQSPSNKVTEKGKDVELRCDPISGHTALYWYRQSLGQGLEFLIYFQGNSAPDKSGLPSDRFSAERTGGSVSTLTIQRTQQEDSAVYLCASSLMIYTQYFGPGTRLTVL.

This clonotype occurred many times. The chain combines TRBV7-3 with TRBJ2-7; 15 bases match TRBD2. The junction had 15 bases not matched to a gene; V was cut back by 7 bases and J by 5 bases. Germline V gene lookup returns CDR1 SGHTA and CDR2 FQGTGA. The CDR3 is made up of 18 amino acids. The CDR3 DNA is TGTGCCAGCATCACATCCTGGCCCGGACTAGCGGGAGGGAACGAGCAGTACTTC. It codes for CASITSWPGLAGGNEQYF.

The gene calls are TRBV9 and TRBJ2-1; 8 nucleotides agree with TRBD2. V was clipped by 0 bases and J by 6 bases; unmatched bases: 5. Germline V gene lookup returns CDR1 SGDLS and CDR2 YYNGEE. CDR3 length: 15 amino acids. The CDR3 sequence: CASSVDGGRFNEQFF. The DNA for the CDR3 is TGTGCCAGCAGCGTAGATGGCGGGAGGTTCAATGAGCAGTTCTTC. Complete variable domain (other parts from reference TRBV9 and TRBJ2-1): DSGVTQTPKHLITATGQRVTLRCSPRSGDLSVYWYQQSLDQGLQFLIQYYNGEERAKGNILERFSAQQFPDLHSELNLSSLELGDSALYFCASSVDGGRFNEQFFGPGTRLTVL.

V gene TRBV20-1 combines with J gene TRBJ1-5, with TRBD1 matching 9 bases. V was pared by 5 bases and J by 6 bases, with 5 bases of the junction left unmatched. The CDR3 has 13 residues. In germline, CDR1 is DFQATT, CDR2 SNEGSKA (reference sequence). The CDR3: CSASGQGGQPQHF. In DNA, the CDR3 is TGCAGTGCTTCGGGACAGGGTGGTCAGCCCCAGCATTTT.

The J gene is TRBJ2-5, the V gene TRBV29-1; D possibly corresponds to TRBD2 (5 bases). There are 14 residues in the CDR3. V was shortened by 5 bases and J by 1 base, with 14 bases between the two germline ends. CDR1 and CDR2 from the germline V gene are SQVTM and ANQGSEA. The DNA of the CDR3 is TGCAGCGTTTCCCACCGTACTAGCCAAGAGACCCAGTACTTC. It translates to CSVSHRTSQETQYF.

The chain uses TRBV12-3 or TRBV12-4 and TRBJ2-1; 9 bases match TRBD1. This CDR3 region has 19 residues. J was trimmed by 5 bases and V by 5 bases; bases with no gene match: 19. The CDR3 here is CASSRRGTGLAGRDNEQFF. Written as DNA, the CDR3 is TGTGCCAGCAGTCGCCGCGGGACAGGGTTGGCGGGAAGGGACAATGAGCAGTTCTTC.

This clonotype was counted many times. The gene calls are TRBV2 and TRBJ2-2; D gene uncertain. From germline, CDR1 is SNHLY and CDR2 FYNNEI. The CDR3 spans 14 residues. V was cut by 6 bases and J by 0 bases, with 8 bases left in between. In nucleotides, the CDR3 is TGTGCCAGCAGGAAAGAATCGAACACCGGGGAGCTGTTTTTT. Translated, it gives CASRKESNTGELFF.

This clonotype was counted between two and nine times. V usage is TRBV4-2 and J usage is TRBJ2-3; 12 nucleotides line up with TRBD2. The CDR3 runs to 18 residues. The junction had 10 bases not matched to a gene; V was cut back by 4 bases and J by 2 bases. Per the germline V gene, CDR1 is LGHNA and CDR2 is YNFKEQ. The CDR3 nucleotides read TGTGCCAGCAGCCCTGGACTAGCGGGGACCTTCTACACAGATACGCAGTATTTT. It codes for CASSPGLAGTFYTDTQYF.

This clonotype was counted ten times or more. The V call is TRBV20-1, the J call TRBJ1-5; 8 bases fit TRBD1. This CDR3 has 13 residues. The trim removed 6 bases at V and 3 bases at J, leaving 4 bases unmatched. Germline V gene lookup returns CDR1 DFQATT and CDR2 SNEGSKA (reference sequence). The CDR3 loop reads CSAPGQANQPQHF. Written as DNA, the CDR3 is TGCAGTGCCCCGGGACAGGCCAATCAGCCCCAGCATTTT.

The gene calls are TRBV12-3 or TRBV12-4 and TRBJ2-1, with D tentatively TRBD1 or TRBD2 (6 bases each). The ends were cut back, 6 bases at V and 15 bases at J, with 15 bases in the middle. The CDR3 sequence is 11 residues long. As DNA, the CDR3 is TGTGCCAGCAGCTCCGGGGGCCGCCGGTTCTTC. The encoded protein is CASSSGGRRFF.

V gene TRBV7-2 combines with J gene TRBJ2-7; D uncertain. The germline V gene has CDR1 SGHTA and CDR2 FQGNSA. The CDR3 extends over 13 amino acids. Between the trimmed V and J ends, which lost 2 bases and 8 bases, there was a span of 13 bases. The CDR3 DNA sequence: TGTGCCAGCAGCTTAACCGGGTCCTCGAAGCAGTACTTC. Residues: CASSLTGSSKQYF.

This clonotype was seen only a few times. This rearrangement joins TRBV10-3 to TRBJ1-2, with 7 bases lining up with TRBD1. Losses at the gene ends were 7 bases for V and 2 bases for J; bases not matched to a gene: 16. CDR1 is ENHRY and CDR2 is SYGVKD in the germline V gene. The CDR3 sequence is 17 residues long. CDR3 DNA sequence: TGTGCCATCAACACTATCAGGACAGGCGGGTCCAACTATGGCTACACCTTC. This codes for CAINTIRTGGSNYGYTF.